This TCR beta chain is from a study of cytomegalovirus exposure and HLA in healthy donors. Across the whole study: Roughly 80% of 300 to 450 genotyped donors fell in the Caucasian-associated ancestry cluster.

The PCR had 60 Vbeta and 13 Jbeta primers. Repertoires were generated with immunoSEQ multiplex PCR, while TCRdb's copy carries only in-frame clones and drops some. The table has about 120,000 clones, about 81% seen once. Trimming at V came to 8 bases and at J to 5 bases, leaving 8 bases not matched to a gene. Germline V gene sequence: CDR1 GTSNPN, CDR2 SVGIG (reference sequence). CDR3 size: 12 residues. The source of this sequence is a man between 35 and 55 years old in good health and CMV-seronegative. The sequenced sample consisted of PBMCs. This chain connects TRBV30 to TRBJ1-1; 7 positions agree with TRBD1. The CDR3 reads CAGLQGITEAFF. The CDR3 DNA reads as TGTGCCGGACTACAGGGGATAACTGAAGCTTTCTTT.